A single sample is the source of the 3 T cell receptor beta chains below, sequenced in a study of Graves' ophthalmopathy and Graves' hyperthyroidism. RNA transcripts served as template for amplifying TCR beta CDR3 sequences. The workflow started with a first-round RT-PCR run with HTBI primers and then moved on to a second-round multiplex PCR. TCRdb re-called the multiplex PCR reads through MiXCR, storing one row per CDR3 protein. The top ten hold roughly 10% of the sample, which has around 470,000 distinct CDR3 sequences, 13% to 15% seen once. The specimen sequenced was blood. These receptors were obtained from a woman in her 30s with Graves' ophthalmopathy.

The V and J genes are TRBV2 and TRBJ1-1; possible D gene TRBD1, 6 bases. This CDR3 comprises 13 residues. V lost 6 bases and J lost 4, with 12 bases in between. Germline lookup yields CDR1 SNHLY and CDR2 FYNNEI. CDR3 sequence reads: CASRGTSGTEAFF. In DNA, the CDR3 is TGTGCCAGCAGGGGGACATCCGGCACTGAAGCTTTCTTT. Supplemented by reference TRBV2 and TRBJ1-1, the full variable domain reads EPEVTQTPSHQVTQMGQEVILRCVPISNHLYFYWYRQILGQKVEFLVSFYNNEISEKSEIFDDQFSVERPDGSNFTLKIRSTKLEDSAMYFCASRGTSGTEAFFGQGTRLTVV.

This clonotype was observed at least ten times. The chain couples TRBV12-3 or TRBV12-4 to TRBJ2-7, with TRBD2 as a possible D gene (5 bases). V lost 2 bases to trimming and J lost 5 bases, with 19 bases between them. CDR3 length equals 16 residues. CDR3 nucleotides: TGTGCCAGCAGTTTACATTCTGGGAGTGAGGTTAACGAGCAGTACTTC. It yields the protein CASSLHSGSEVNEQYF.

In this sample, this clonotype turned up many times. The chain uses TRBV30 and TRBJ1-2; possible D gene TRBD1, 5 bases. CDR3 length: 13 residues. CDR1 GTSNPN and CDR2 SVGIG come from the germline V gene (reference sequence). Trimming pared 3 bases from V and 5 bases from J, leaving 13 bases between. CDR3: CAWSRDQGYGYTF. The CDR3 region has the DNA TGTGCCTGGAGCCGAGACCAGGGATATGGCTACACCTTC.